These 25 T cell receptor beta chains originate from one sample sequenced in a study of blood T cell repertoires in COVID-19. Here immunoSEQ multiplex PCR was the method, and the copy in TCRdb shows in-frame clones only, minus some. The sample shows 250,000 or so clones, around nine tenths of them seen only once. Sample: peripheral blood. The receptor source for this set is a man aged 30-40 years with active or convalescent COVID-19.

This clone was counted a single time. V is TRBV5-4 and J is TRBJ1-1; a possible D gene is TRBD1 (6 bases). CDR3 size: 16 residues. CDR1 is SGHNT, CDR2 YYREEE, per germline (reference sequence). Trimming removed 4 bases at V and 0 bases at J, with 16 bases between. The CDR3 sequence is CASSRRGAGMNTEAFF. The CDR3 bases are TGTGCCAGCAGCCGCCGGGGGGCAGGGATGAACACTGAAGCTTTCTTT.

The V and J genes are TRBV20-1 and TRBJ1-5; D remains unclear. V lost 3 bases, J lost 0 bases, and 9 bases lay in between. The CDR3 contains 14 residues. Germline CDR1 and CDR2: DFQATT and SNEGSKA (reference sequence). CDR3 bases: TGCAGTGCTAGTTCTTTTCGTAGCAATCAGCCCCAGCATTTT. Encoded protein: CSASSFRSNQPQHF.

V is TRBV19 and J is TRBJ1-5, with a weak D call TRBD1 (5 bases). The CDR3 contains 13 residues. Deletions cut 5 bases from V and 5 bases from J, with 10 bases between. CDR1 LNHDA and CDR2 SQIVND come from the germline V gene (reference sequence). The CDR3 nucleotides are TGTGCCAGTAGTTGGGAAGGGGATCAGCCCCAGCATTTT. It encodes CASSWEGDQPQHF.

V and J are TRBV5-6 and TRBJ1-2; D might be TRBD1 (5 bases). CDR3 length: 14 amino acids. The ends were cut back, 6 bases at V and 3 bases at J, with 15 bases in the middle. CDR1 is SGHDT, CDR2 YYEEEE, per germline. The CDR3 here is CASNAGGVDYGYTF. CDR3 DNA sequence: TGTGCCAGCAACGCTGGGGGGGTGGACTATGGCTACACCTTC.

The genes are TRBV4-1 and TRBJ2-1; 12 bases are shared with TRBD2. Germline CDR1 and CDR2: MGHRA and YSYEKL. The junction had 11 bases not matched to a gene; V was cut back by 0 bases and J by 8 bases. The CDR3 has 18 residues. CDR3 in amino acids: CASSQDSASGGVYDEQFF. In DNA, the CDR3 is TGCGCCAGCAGCCAAGATTCGGCTAGCGGGGGGGTTTATGATGAGCAGTTCTTC.

CDR3 in DNA: TGTGCCAGCAGTTTCAGGGGTGCGCCCCAGCATTTT. Translated: CASSFRGAPQHF. J is TRBJ1-5 and V is TRBV12-3 or TRBV12-4, with D possibly being TRBD1 (6 bases). CDR3 length: 12 residues. The V gene lost 3 bases and the J gene lost 9 bases, with 9 bases spanning the gap.

The chain combines TRBV28 with TRBJ2-7; D is perhaps TRBD2 (5 bases). The CDR3 extends over 13 amino acids. CDR1 MDHEN and CDR2 SYDVKM come from the germline V gene. Trimming left V 8 bases short and J 3 bases short, with 14 bases between. CDR3 sequence reads: CASALGGIYEQYF. CDR3 nucleotide sequence: TGTGCCAGCGCCCTTGGAGGTATCTACGAGCAGTACTTC.

This clone was found once. The chain combines TRBV18 with TRBJ2-1, with 9 bases matching TRBD1. The CDR3 consists of 15 residues. With V trimmed by 5 bases and J by 3 bases, 5 bases remained unmatched. Germline CDR1 KGHSH, CDR2 LQKENI. The CDR3 bases are TGTGCCAGCTCAGTACCGGGACAGGGCTACAATGAGCAGTTCTTC. Its translation: CASSVPGQGYNEQFF.

V and J are TRBV13 and TRBJ1-1, with 8 bases that match TRBD1. CDR3 size: 14 residues. Trimming at V came to 5 bases and at J to 0 bases, leaving 2 bases not matched to a gene. Germline V gene data show CDR1 as PRHDT and CDR2 as FYEKMQ (reference sequence). The CDR3, as DNA: TGTGCCAGCAGCATGACAGGGGTGAACACTGAAGCTTTCTTT. It translates to CASSMTGVNTEAFF.

This clone appeared a single time. The J gene is TRBJ1-2, the V gene TRBV6-8; unclear D gene. Trimming took off 2 bases at V and 3 bases at J, with 13 bases between the two ends. Germline assignment: CDR1 MNHGY and CDR2 SAAAGT. The CDR3 has 15 residues. CDR3 amino acids: CASSYRGLTDYGYTF. The CDR3 DNA reads TGTGCCAGCAGTTACCGAGGGCTCACCGACTATGGCTACACCTTC.

The gene calls are TRBV27 and TRBJ2-7, with D possibly matching TRBD1 (5 bases). The V and J ends lost 1 base and 0 bases respectively, with 10 bases between them. This CDR3 contains 15 residues. Per the germline V gene, CDR1 is MNHEY and CDR2 is SMNVEV (reference sequence). The CDR3 is CASSLYDSVSYEQYF. The CDR3 nucleotides are TGTGCCAGCAGTTTATACGACAGCGTCTCCTACGAGCAGTACTTC.

The chain links TRBV3-1 (or the pseudogene TRBV3-2) to TRBJ2-1; maybe TRBD2 (5 bases). Germline V gene data show CDR1 as LGHDT and CDR2 as YNNKEL (reference sequence). The CDR3 has 15 amino acids. V was pared by 5 bases and J by 3 bases, with 14 bases between. The CDR3 DNA follows: TGTGCCAGCAGCTATCGGACGGGAAGCTACAATGAGCAGTTCTTC. Translating gives CASSYRTGSYNEQFF.

This clone was detected only once. The genes are TRBV19 and TRBJ1-5, with 9 bases matching TRBD1. V was pared by 8 bases and J by 6 bases, with 8 bases of the junction left unmatched. The germline gives CDR1 LNHDA, CDR2 SQIVND (reference sequence). There are 14 residues in the CDR3. In nucleotides, the CDR3 is TGTGCCAGTTGTGGACAGGGGTCGGTTCAGCCCCAGCATTTT. Protein sequence: CASCGQGSVQPQHF.

The count of this clone is one. The rearrangement joins TRBV6-1 to TRBJ2-7; TRBD2 aligns across 11 bases. This CDR3 spans 17 amino acids. V was clipped by 0 bases and J by 0 bases; unmatched bases: 4. From germline, CDR1 is MNHNS and CDR2 SASEGT. CDR3 bases: TGTGCCAGCAGTGAAGCAACTAGCGGGGGATCCTCCTACGAGCAGTACTTC. Protein sequence: CASSEATSGGSSYEQYF.

The chain carries TRBV25-1 and TRBJ1-1; weak D call: TRBD1 (5 bases). CDR3 length: 17 amino acids. The V end lost 3 bases, the J end lost 4 bases, and 21 bases lay between the germline ends. The germline CDR1 and CDR2 sequences are MGHDK and SYGVNS. The CDR3 region is CASSDPYGGEAATEAFF. CDR3 sequence (DNA): TGTGCCAGCAGTGACCCCTATGGGGGGGAGGCGGCCACTGAAGCTTTCTTT.

This clone was detected only a few times. This chain joins TRBV5-6 and TRBJ1-2; possible D gene TRBD1, 6 bases. V was clipped by 4 bases and J by 7 bases, with 14 bases between them. Germline CDR1 is SGHDT and CDR2 is YYEEEE. The CDR3 consists of 13 residues. The CDR3 loop reads CASSRDRFGGYTF. CDR3 coding DNA: TGTGCCAGCAGCCGAGACAGGTTTGGTGGCTACACCTTC.

The count of this clone is one. The J gene is TRBJ1-5, the V gene TRBV3-1 (or the pseudogene TRBV3-2); perhaps TRBD1 as D (6 bases). The CDR3 loop spans 16 amino acids. Per the germline V gene, CDR1 is LGHDT and CDR2 is YNNKEL (reference sequence). Trimming removed 3 bases at V and 4 bases at J, with 16 bases between. The CDR3 region is CASSHGTPASNQPQHF. In DNA form, the CDR3 reads TGTGCCAGCAGCCACGGGACACCGGCCTCAAATCAGCCCCAGCATTTT.

The chain carries TRBV24-1 and TRBJ2-2; D unclear. The V gene's germline CDR1 is KGHDR and CDR2 SFDVKD. The CDR3 loop spans 13 amino acids. Deletions cut 7 bases from V and 0 bases from J, with 5 bases between. The DNA of the CDR3 is TGTGCCACCAGGGCATCGAACACCGGGGAGCTGTTTTTT. Residues: CATRASNTGELFF.

The chain recombines TRBV2 with TRBJ2-1, with TRBD1 as a possible D gene (5 bases). V was pared by 4 bases and J by 0 bases, with 10 bases between. The CDR3 contains 15 residues. Germline CDR1 SNHLY, CDR2 FYNNEI. CDR3 coding DNA: TGTGCCAGCAGTGGGTCAGGGCCCTCCTACAATGAGCAGTTCTTC. This sequence encodes CASSGSGPSYNEQFF. The whole variable domain, remainder taken from reference TRBV2 and TRBJ2-1, is EPEVTQTPSHQVTQMGQEVILRCVPISNHLYFYWYRQILGQKVEFLVSFYNNEISEKSEIFDDQFSVERPDGSNFTLKIRSTKLEDSAMYFCASSGSGPSYNEQFFGPGTRLTVL.

The J gene is TRBJ2-3, the V gene TRBV9; 8 positions match TRBD2. V lost 3 bases, J lost 4 bases, and 7 bases stayed unmatched. Per the germline V gene, CDR1 is SGDLS and CDR2 is YYNGEE. The CDR3 has 15 amino acids. CDR3 residues: CASSERRLAPDTQYF. The DNA for the CDR3 is TGTGCCAGCAGCGAGAGGAGACTAGCGCCAGATACGCAGTATTTT. Combining the CDR3 with reference TRBV9 and TRBJ2-3 gives the whole variable domain DSGVTQTPKHLITATGQRVTLRCSPRSGDLSVYWYQQSLDQGLQFLIQYYNGEERAKGNILERFSAQQFPDLHSELNLSSLELGDSALYFCASSERRLAPDTQYFGPGTRLTVL.

The genes are TRBV5-4 and TRBJ1-2; 8 bases are a match to TRBD1. The V gene's germline CDR1 is SGHNT and CDR2 YYREEE (reference sequence). The CDR3 runs to 14 residues. V lost 3 bases, J lost 4 bases, and 5 bases stayed unmatched. The CDR3, as DNA: TGTGCCAGCAGCTACAGGGGGAGTTTCTATGGCTACACCTTC. Encoded protein: CASSYRGSFYGYTF.

The chain joins TRBV13 to TRBJ1-1, with D perhaps matching TRBD1 (5 bases). The CDR3 contains 13 residues. V was pared by 4 bases and J by 1 base, with 7 bases between. CDR1 is PRHDT, CDR2 FYEKMQ, per germline (reference sequence). The CDR3 loop is CASSYGQNTEAFF. The CDR3 DNA reads TGTGCCAGCAGCTACGGACAGAACACTGAAGCTTTCTTT. Looking up the rest from reference TRBV13 and TRBJ1-1 gives the full variable domain: AAGVIQSPRHLIKEKRETATLKCYPIPRHDTVYWYQQGPGQDPQFLISFYEKMQSDKGSIPDRFSAQQFSDYHSELNMSSLELGDSALYFCASSYGQNTEAFFGQGTRLTVV.

This clone appeared a single time. The rearrangement uses TRBV2 and TRBJ2-3; perhaps TRBD1 as D (5 bases). Germline lookup yields CDR1 SNHLY and CDR2 FYNNEI. The CDR3 loop spans 15 amino acids. Trimming took 4 bases from V and 0 from J, leaving 11 bases between them. The CDR3 sequence: CASSVVRASTDTQYF. DNA of the CDR3: TGTGCCAGCAGTGTGGTCAGGGCTAGCACAGATACGCAGTATTTT.

The chain combines TRBV4-1 with TRBJ2-3, with TRBD2 identical over 7 bases. CDR1 and CDR2 (germline): MGHRA, YSYEKL. Trimming at V came to 5 bases and at J to 4 bases, leaving 9 bases not matched to a gene. This CDR3 spans 15 amino acids. The DNA for the CDR3 is TGCGCCAGCAGCTCCCGGGGGGTTCGGGCAGATACGCAGTATTTT. Translation gives CASSSRGVRADTQYF.

This chain connects TRBV4-3 to TRBJ1-6; 8 bases map to TRBD1. This CDR3 has 15 amino acids. CDR1 and CDR2 from the germline V gene are LGHNA and YSLEER. J gave up 9 bases and V 1 base, and 5 bases lay outside the gene matches. Written as DNA, the CDR3 is TGCGCCAGCAGCCAAGGGACAGGGAATGGTTCACCCCTCCACTTT. It translates to CASSQGTGNGSPLHF.